This T cell receptor beta chain was recorded in a study of T cells in Graves' hyperthyroidism and ophthalmopathy (dated by TCRdb to the late 2010s). Context from the whole study: Peripheral blood samples were taken at the time of initial diagnosis, prior to any treatment. Whether ophthalmopathy could be predicted prospectively was tested in an independent validation cohort made up of roughly 19 hyperthyroidism patients plus 17 patients who later progressed to ophthalmopathy. A discovery cohort of 95 to 100 patients, roughly 40 with Graves' ophthalmopathy and about 58 with stable Graves' hyperthyroidism, was used to find distinguishing TCR V-J signatures. The 100 discovery patients were randomly split 7:3 into training and test sets. After blood sampling, hyperthyroidism patients were treated with methimazole at a starting dose of 30 mg daily, and ophthalmopathy patients were treated with high-dose intravenous methylprednisolone. TCR Vbeta CDR3 sequencing of around 130 peripheral blood samples (over 40 ophthalmopathy, 75 hyperthyroidism and about 17 progressor patients) is reported in the paper. In over five Graves' hyperthyroidism patients, the study also compared T-cell repertoires from thyroid tissue with T-cell repertoires from blood.

Study-wide conclusions, independent of this receptor: No statistical method was used to fix the sample size in advance, and group allocation was not hidden from the investigators. Blood samples also contained most of the expanded thyroid clonotypes (frequency above 0.001), which suggests that blood repertoires may reflect thyroid immune responses. A model built on a 13 V-J signature distinguished ophthalmopathy from stable hyperthyroidism, reaching roughly 88% sensitivity and about 81% specificity in cross-validation and 80%/75% in testing. In validation, the model predicted progression to ophthalmopathy with roughly 70% sensitivity and around 72% specificity, a median of around 6.6 months before onset.

The hyperthyroidism patients were between 18 and 65 years old and newly diagnosed, with a disease duration of less than 2 months. Exclusion was applied to patients with uncontrolled infections, other autoimmune diseases, pregnancy or lactation. Diagnoses were established on the basis of clinical symptoms, serum thyroxine and TRAb, thyroid ultrasound, and orbital computed tomography. Blood from progressor patients was collected at the time of first diagnosis with hyperthyroidism, before any ophthalmopathy symptoms had appeared. PBMCs were separated from roughly 10 ml of fresh peripheral blood using Ficoll-Paque density gradient centrifugation. Progressor patients were first diagnosed with Graves' hyperthyroidism and then developed ophthalmopathy during follow-up. Trizol reagent was used to extract total RNA, and RNA quality was then checked on an Agilent 2100 Bioanalyzer. As regards this clonotype: The target of this receptor is not known. The germline gene is not matched at one end of the junction; a read error may be the cause.

The germline V gene gives CDR1 as SGDLS and CDR2 as YYNGEE. Including cysteine and phenylalanine, the CDR3 has 13 amino acids. Here the CDR3 DNA is all that survives: 39 bases in frame from base 1. TCR beta CDR3 regions were amplified from RNA transcripts. A first-round RT-PCR of the TCR CDR3 used the HTBI primer set with the Qiagen OneStep RT-PCR kit. Libraries were constructed in a second round of multiplex PCR, after which size selection and purification were carried out. Libraries were sequenced paired-end with 100 bp reads on an Illumina HiSeq2000. The paper's processing steps were these. SOAPnuke was used to process the raw data, removing reads that contained adapters or uncalled bases, had a mean Phred below 15, or lacked an exact match to the constant primer or identifier. COPE v1.2.5 was used to merge high-quality paired reads, and clonotypes were defined as unique nucleotide sequences. MiTCR v1.1 was used to align clonotypes to the IMGT TRBV, TRBD and TRBJ reference segments. Only V-J combinations with frequency above 0.0001, covering about 99% of repertoires, were analysed. The TCS score was defined as F50 (clonal expansion) divided by E x V (chaos), with BLOSUM62-based TCRdist calculated between CDR3 peptides within each V-J. Welch's t-statistics and random forest reduced around 520 V-J features to 13, which were used in a naive Bayes classifier (R e1071). TCRdb handled the public reads itself, with Q25 trimming in fastp and clone calling in MiXCR, and kept productive beta chains. Rows with a matching CDR3 protein are joined into one entry that keeps the most common DNA and genes. The V and J calls come from TCRdb's annotation, not from the publication. Counted in this sample were 550,000 to 850,000 distinct CDR3 sequences; about 19% of them appeared once. The ten largest clones represent 16% of the sample.

The TCR sequence derives from a woman in her 50s with Graves' hyperthyroidism that later progressed to Graves' ophthalmopathy. Material for sequencing was blood. The V and J genes are TRBV9 and TRBJ2-5, and perhaps TRBD1 as D gene, on 6 matching bases. Here the CDR3 is given as CASSVTGRESQYF. The DNA sequence reads TGTGCCAGCAGCGTTACAGGGCGAGAGTCCCAGTACTTC.